This TCR beta chain stems from a study of spatial heterogeneity in lung cancer. About the study: The count of detected beta-chain sequences consistently exceeded that of alpha-chain sequences.

TCRdb processed the 5' RACE reads anew with MiXCR; each CDR3 protein has one entry. In the table there are about 22,000 distinct CDR3 sequences, approximately 5.8% of which are singletons. Time point denoted: sample taken at primary tumor resection. About 73 TRACERx patients with early, untreated non-small cell lung cancer donated samples. From tumor, nontumor lung or frozen PBMC, whole RNA was taken unsorted for sequencing. Between the trimmed V and J ends, which lost 0 bases and 2 bases, there was a span of 5 bases. CDR1 and CDR2 (germline): MNHEY, SVGAGI. This CDR3 comprises 14 residues. This clonotype is classed as medium-sized.

The origin of this receptor is a male donor with early-stage non-small cell lung cancer. The gene calls are TRBV6-5 and TRBJ1-5; D unresolved. Material: PBMCs, obtained at surgery. CDR3 protein: CASSYSGGNQPQHF. The CDR3 bases are TGTGCCAGCAGTTACTCGGGAGGCAATCAGCCCCAGCATTTT.